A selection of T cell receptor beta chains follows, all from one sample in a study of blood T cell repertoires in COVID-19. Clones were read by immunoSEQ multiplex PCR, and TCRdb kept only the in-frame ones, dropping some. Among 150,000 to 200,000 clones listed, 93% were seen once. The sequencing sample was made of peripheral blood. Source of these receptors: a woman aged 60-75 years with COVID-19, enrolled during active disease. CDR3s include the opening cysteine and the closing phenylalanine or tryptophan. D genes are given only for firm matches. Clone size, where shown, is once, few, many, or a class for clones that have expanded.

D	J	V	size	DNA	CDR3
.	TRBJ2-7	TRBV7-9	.	TGTGCCAGCAGCAAAAAAGCTGGACAGCCCTACGAGCAGTACTTC	CASSKKAGQPYEQYF
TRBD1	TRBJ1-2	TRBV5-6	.	TGTGCCAGCAGTTACAGGGGTAGCTACACCTTC	CASSYRGSYTF
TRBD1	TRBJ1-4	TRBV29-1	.	TGCAGCGTTGCTCGGACAGGAGAAAATGAAAAACTGTTTTTT	CSVARTGENEKLFF
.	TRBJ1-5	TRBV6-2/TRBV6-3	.	TGTGCCAGCAGTTATGAGGCCAATCAGCCCCAGCATTTT	CASSYEANQPQHF
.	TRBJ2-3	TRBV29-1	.	TGCAGCGTTGAAGCTTTCACAGATACGCAGTATTTT	CSVEAFTDTQYF
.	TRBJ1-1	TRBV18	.	TGTGCCAGCTCACCACCTTTCAGGGTCGAAGCTTTCTTT	CASSPPFRVEAFF
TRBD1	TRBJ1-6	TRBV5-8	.	TGTGCCAGCAGCTTAGACGGGACAGGGAATTCACCCCTCCACTTT	CASSLDGTGNSPLHF
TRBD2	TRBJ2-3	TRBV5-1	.	TGCGCCAGCAGCGTGAGACTAGCGGGGACAGATACGCAGTATTTT	CASSVRLAGTDTQYF
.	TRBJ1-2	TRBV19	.	TGTGCCAGTAGTATGGGTGGGGCAGGGAACTATGGCTACACCTTC	CASSMGGAGNYGYTF
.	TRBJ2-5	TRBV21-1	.	TGTGCCAGCAGCAAAGAGGCTAGCGGGGGAGCAGAGACCCAGTACTTC	CASSKEASGGAETQYF
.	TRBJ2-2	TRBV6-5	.	TGTGCCAGCAGTTTCAGGGGCACCGGGGAGCTGTTTTTT	CASSFRGTGELFF
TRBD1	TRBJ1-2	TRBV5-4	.	TGTGCCAGCAGCCGGGACAGGGCAGGGTATGGCTACACCTTC	CASSRDRAGYGYTF
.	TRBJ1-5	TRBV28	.	TGTGCCAGCAGTTTACAGGGGAATCAGCCCCAGCATTTT	CASSLQGNQPQHF
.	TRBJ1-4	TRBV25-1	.	TGTGCCAGCAGTGAAGCTGGGGGCGGGAATGAAAAACTGTTTTTT	CASSEAGGGNEKLFF
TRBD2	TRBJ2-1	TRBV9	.	TGTGCCAGCAGCGAACTAGCGGGGTCTGGCAATGAGCAGTTCTTC	CASSELAGSGNEQFF
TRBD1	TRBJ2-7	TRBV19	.	TGTGCCAGTAGTGGGGGACAGGGTGGCGAGCAGTACTTC	CASSGGQGGEQYF
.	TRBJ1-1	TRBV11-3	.	TGTGCCAGCAGCTTACTTGGGCTGTTGAACACTGAAGCTTTCTTT	CASSLLGLLNTEAFF
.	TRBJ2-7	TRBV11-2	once	TGTGCCAGCAGCCTAACAGGCCCCCTTACCTACGAGCAGTACTTC	CASSLTGPLTYEQYF
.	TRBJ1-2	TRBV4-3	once	TGCGCCAGCAGCCCAACACGGAGCTATGGCTACACCTTC	CASSPTRSYGYTF
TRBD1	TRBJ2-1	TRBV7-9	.	TGTGCCAGCAGCTCATTTACAGGGGGTGCGAACAATGAGCAGTTCTTC	CASSSFTGGANNEQFF
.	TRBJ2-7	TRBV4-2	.	TGTGCCAGCAGCCACCTCCAGTCCTACGAGCAGTACTTC	CASSHLQSYEQYF
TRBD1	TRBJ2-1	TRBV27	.	TGTGCCAGTCCTCACAGGGACAGGTCCTACAATGAGCAGTTCTTC	CASPHRDRSYNEQFF
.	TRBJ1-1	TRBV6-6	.	TGTGCCAGCAGTTATCCGGAGTCGGACACTGAAGCTTTCTTT	CASSYPESDTEAFF
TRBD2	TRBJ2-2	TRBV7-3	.	TGTGCCAGCAGCCCCACACTAGCGGCCGGGGAGCTGTTTTTT	CASSPTLAAGELFF
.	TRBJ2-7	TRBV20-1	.	TGCAGTGCTAGAGGGGGCCCGGGCTCTTACTTC	CSARGGPGSYF
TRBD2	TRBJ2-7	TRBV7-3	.	TGTGCCAGCAGCGCCAACCACGGGACTAGTTACGAGCAGTACTTC	CASSANHGTSYEQYF
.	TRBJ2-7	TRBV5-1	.	TGCGCCAGCAGCCCCCTCCCCTCCCCCTACGAGCAGTACTTC	CASSPLPSPYEQYF
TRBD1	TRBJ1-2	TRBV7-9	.	TGTGCCAGCAGCACAGGGGGGAATGGCTACACCTTC	CASSTGGNGYTF
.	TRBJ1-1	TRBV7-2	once	TGTGCCAGCAGCTTCCTCAACAGTTTCACTGAAGCTTTCTTT	CASSFLNSFTEAFF
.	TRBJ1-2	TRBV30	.	TGTGCCTGGAGTGCAGGGGCGGGCTACACCTTC	CAWSAGAGYTF
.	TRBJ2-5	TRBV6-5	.	TGTGCCAGCAGTTACTGGTCCAGGGGTCGGGAGACCCAGTACTTC	CASSYWSRGRETQYF
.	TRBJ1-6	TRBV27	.	TGTGCCAGCAGCCGTCCACTTATATATAATTCACCCCTCCACTTT	CASSRPLIYNSPLHF
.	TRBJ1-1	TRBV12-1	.	TGTGCCAGCAGCCCGACAGGGGATTTCACTGAAGCTTTCTTT	CASSPTGDFTEAFF
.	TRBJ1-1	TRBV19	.	TGTGCCAGTAGAGGGACATCAGGGAGCACTGAAGCTTTCTTT	CASRGTSGSTEAFF
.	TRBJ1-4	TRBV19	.	TGTGCCAGTAGTATATTCGGGACATCAGGTGAAAAACTGTTTTTT	CASSIFGTSGEKLFF
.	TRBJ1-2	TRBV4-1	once	TGCGCCAGCAGCCAAGATCCTCAGGTTGATAACTATGGCTACACCTTC	CASSQDPQVDNYGYTF
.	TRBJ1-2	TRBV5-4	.	TGTGCCAGCAGCCAGACAGCTAACTATGGCTACACCTTC	CASSQTANYGYTF
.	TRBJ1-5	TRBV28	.	TGTGCCAGCAGTTTCGGGGGGAGTACTCAGCCCCAGCATTTT	CASSFGGSTQPQHF
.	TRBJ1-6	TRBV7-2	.	TGTGCCAGCAGCTTTTCTGGGGGGTCACCCCTCCACTTT	CASSFSGGSPLHF
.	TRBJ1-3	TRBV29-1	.	TGCAGCGTGGGGGGTGTTGGAAACACCATATATTTT	CSVGGVGNTIYF
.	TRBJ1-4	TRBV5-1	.	TGCGCCAGCAGCTTGGTTGCGGGGTCGGGGTCCGAAAAACTGTTTTTT	CASSLVAGSGSEKLFF
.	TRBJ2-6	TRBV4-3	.	TGCGCCAGCAGCCCTCGACTAGAAAACGTCCTGACTTTC	CASSPRLENVLTF
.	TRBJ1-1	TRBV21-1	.	TGTGCCAGCAGCGAGGGAGTGCAACTCTTGAACACTGAAGCTTTCTTT	CASSEGVQLLNTEAFF
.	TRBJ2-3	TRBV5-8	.	TGTGCCAGCAGCGCACAGGGCTTTAGCACAGATACGCAGTATTTT	CASSAQGFSTDTQYF
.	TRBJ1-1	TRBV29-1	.	TGCAGCGTCTCTGTGAACACTGAAGCTTTCTTT	CSVSVNTEAFF
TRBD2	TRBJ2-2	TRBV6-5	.	TGTGCCAGCAGGACTAGCGGGGGAAACGGGGAGCTGTTTTTT	CASRTSGGNGELFF
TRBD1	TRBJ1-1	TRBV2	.	TGTGCCGTAGCAGGGGGATACACTGAAGCTTTCTTT	CAVAGGYTEAFF
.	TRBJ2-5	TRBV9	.	TGTGCCAGCAGCGTAGCTTCAGGGGTACAAGAGACCCAGTACTTC	CASSVASGVQETQYF
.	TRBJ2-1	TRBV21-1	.	TGTGCCAGCAGCAAACGGGGGAAGGATGAGCAGTTCTTC	CASSKRGKDEQFF
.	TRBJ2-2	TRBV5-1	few	TGCGCCAGCAGCTCGCAGGGGTTAGAGACCGGGGAGCTGTTTTTT	CASSSQGLETGELFF
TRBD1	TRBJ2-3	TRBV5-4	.	TGTGCCAGCAGCTTGGATGCAGGGGGCAACACAGATACGCAGTATTTT	CASSLDAGGNTDTQYF
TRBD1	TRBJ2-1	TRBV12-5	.	TGTGCTAGTGGAAAACAGGGACAGGGGGCTTACAATGAGCAGTTCTTC	CASGKQGQGAYNEQFF